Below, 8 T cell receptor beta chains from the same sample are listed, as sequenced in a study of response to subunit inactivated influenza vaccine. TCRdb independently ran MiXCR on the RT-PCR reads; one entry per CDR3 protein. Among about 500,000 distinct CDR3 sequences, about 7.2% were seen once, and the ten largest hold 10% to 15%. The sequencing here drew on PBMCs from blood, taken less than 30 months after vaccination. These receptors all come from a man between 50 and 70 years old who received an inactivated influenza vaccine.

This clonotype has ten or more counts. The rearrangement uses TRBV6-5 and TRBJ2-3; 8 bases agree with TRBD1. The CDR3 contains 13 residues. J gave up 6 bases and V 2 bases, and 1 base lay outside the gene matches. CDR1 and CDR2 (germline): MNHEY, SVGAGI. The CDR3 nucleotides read TGTGCCAGCAGTTACACAGGGGGTGATACGCAGTATTTT. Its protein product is CASSYTGGDTQYF.

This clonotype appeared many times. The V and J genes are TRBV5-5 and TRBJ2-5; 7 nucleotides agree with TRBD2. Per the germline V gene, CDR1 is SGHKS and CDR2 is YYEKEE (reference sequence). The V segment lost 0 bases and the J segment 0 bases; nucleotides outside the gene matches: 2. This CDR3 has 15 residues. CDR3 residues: CASSLGGTNQETQYF. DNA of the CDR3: TGTGCCAGCAGCTTGGGCGGGACTAACCAAGAGACCCAGTACTTC.

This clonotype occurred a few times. CDR3 sequence reads: CASRPVLNNNEQFF. The CDR3 nucleotides are TGTGCCAGCAGACCGGTTTTGAACAACAATGAGCAGTTCTTC. J is TRBJ2-1 and V is TRBV6-1; D remains unclear. CDR1 and CDR2 from the germline V gene are MNHNS and SASEGT. CDR3 length: 14 residues. Trimming shortened V by 6 bases and J by 5 bases, and 14 bases separated the two germline ends.

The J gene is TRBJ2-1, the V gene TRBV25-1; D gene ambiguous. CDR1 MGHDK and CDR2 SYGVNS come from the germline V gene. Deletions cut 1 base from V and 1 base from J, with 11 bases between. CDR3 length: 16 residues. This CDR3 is CASSELSAVSYNEQFF. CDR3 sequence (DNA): TGTGCCAGCAGTGAATTATCGGCGGTATCCTACAATGAGCAGTTCTTC. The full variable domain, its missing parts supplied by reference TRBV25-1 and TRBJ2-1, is EADIYQTPRYLVIGTGKKITLECSQTMGHDKMYWYQQDPGMELHLIHYSYGVNSTEKGDLSSESTVSRIRTEHFPLTLESARPSHTSQYLCASSELSAVSYNEQFFGPGTRLTVL.

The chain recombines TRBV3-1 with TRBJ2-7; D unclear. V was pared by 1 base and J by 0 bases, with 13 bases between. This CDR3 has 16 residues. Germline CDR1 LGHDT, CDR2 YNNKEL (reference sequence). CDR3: CASSQVGGLSSYEQYF. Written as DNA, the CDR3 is TGTGCCAGCAGCCAAGTCGGCGGCTTGAGCTCCTACGAGCAGTACTTC.

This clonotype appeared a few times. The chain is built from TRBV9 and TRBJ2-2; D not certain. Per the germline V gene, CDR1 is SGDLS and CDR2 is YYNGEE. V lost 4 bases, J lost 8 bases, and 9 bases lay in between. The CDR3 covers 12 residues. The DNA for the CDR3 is TGTGCCAGCAGCCTGGTGCTTGGGGAGCTGTTTTTT. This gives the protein CASSLVLGELFF.

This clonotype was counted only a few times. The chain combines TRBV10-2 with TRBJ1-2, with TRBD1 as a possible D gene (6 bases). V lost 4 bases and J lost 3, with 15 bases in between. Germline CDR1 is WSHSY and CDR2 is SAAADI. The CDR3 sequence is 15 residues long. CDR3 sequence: CASSGPSTGDYGYTF. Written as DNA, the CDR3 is TGCGCCAGCAGTGGGCCTTCGACAGGCGACTATGGCTACACCTTC.

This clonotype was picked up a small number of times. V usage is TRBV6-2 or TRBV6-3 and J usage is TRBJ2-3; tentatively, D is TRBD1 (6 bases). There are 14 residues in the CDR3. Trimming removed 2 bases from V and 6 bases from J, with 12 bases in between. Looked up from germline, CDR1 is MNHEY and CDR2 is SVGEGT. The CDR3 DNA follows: TGTGCCAGCAGTTACATCACAGGGACCGATACGCAGTATTTT. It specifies CASSYITGTDTQYF.